These 19 T cell receptor beta chains share one sample of origin, sequenced in a study of identical twins (dated by TCRdb to between 2015 and 2016). Libraries were constructed by 5' RACE. The reads were generated on an Illumina HiSeq 2000. TCRdb itself trimmed the public reads at Q25 with fastp, ran MiXCR and retained productive beta chains. A single entry per CDR3 protein holds the most common genes and DNA from its merged rows. The sample table shows approximately 590,000 distinct CDR3 sequences, and around 9.6% are seen once. The top ten clonotypes cover roughly 3% of the sample. The same sample was also used in a study of yellow fever vaccine responses in identical twins.

Sequenced: PBMCs. These receptors all stem from a woman under 30 in good health.

This clonotype showed up many times. The chain joins TRBV6-1 to TRBJ1-1, with D uncertain. V was pared by 4 bases and J by 1 base, with 7 bases between. Germline lookup yields CDR1 MNHNS and CDR2 SASEGT. The CDR3 is made up of 13 amino acids. CDR3 sequence reads: CASSVGENTEAFF. CDR3 bases: TGTGCCAGCAGTGTTGGGGAGAACACTGAAGCTTTCTTT.

This clonotype was counted at least ten times. The V gene is TRBV2, the J gene TRBJ2-7; 9 bases map to TRBD2. Germline lookup yields CDR1 SNHLY and CDR2 FYNNEI. Trimming removed 1 base from V and 6 bases from J; junction bases left unmatched: 7. The CDR3 sequence is 15 residues long. The CDR3 DNA sequence: TGTGCCAGCAGTGAAGTGGCGGGAGGGCCAAGCGAGCAGTACTTC. Its protein is CASSEVAGGPSEQYF.

The V call is TRBV24-1, the J call TRBJ2-6; no clear D gene. Deletions cut 4 bases from V and 0 bases from J, with 6 bases between. This CDR3 has 15 residues. CDR1 and CDR2 from the germline V gene are KGHDR and SFDVKD. The CDR3, as DNA: TGTGCCACCAGTGACGCGAACTCTGGGGCCAACGTCCTGACTTTC. It is translated as CATSDANSGANVLTF.

This clonotype was detected only a few times. The chain uses TRBV29-1 and TRBJ2-3; no clear D gene. V dropped 2 bases and J dropped 1 base, with 10 bases sitting between them. The CDR3 runs 14 residues. CDR1 and CDR2 (germline): SQVTM, ANQGSEA. CDR3 nucleotide sequence: TGCAGCGTTGAACGGCGGCGTGGCACAGATACGCAGTATTTT. It encodes CSVERRRGTDTQYF.

The chain carries TRBV11-2 and TRBJ2-7; TRBD1 aligns across 8 bases. V lost 4 bases to trimming and J lost 5 bases; unmatched junction nucleotides: 10. Germline-derived CDR1 and CDR2 are SGHAT and FQNNGV. This CDR3 is built from 15 residues. In DNA form, the CDR3 reads TGTGCCAGCAGCTACCCTACAGGGGGATTAGACGAGCAGTACTTC. Its translation: CASSYPTGGLDEQYF.

This clonotype was seen at least ten times. This chain uses TRBV29-1 with TRBJ2-1; a possible D gene is TRBD2 (5 bases). This CDR3 has 15 amino acids. Germline values: CDR1 SQVTM, CDR2 ANQGSEA. V lost 0 bases, J lost 6 bases, and 15 bases lay in between. CDR3 bases: TGCAGCGTTGAAGAGGTGCTGGCTAGCTTCAATGAGCAGTTCTTC. It yields the protein CSVEEVLASFNEQFF.

This clonotype was recorded many times. The gene calls are TRBV20-1 and TRBJ2-7, with D maybe TRBD2 (5 bases). The V and J ends lost 5 bases and 2 bases respectively, with 16 bases between them. The CDR3 loop spans 14 amino acids. Germline lookup yields CDR1 DFQATT and CDR2 SNEGSKA (reference sequence). The CDR3 loop reads CSADSSETTYEQYF. CDR3 DNA sequence: TGCAGTGCTGATAGTAGCGAAACTACCTACGAGCAGTACTTC.

This clonotype was seen a few times. V gene TRBV11-3 combines with J gene TRBJ2-1, with TRBD1 identical over 8 bases. CDR3 length: 16 amino acids. V gave up 1 base and J gave up 7 bases; unmatched junction bases: 9. CDR1 SGHNT and CDR2 YENEEA come from the germline V gene. CDR3 in amino acids: CASSLAPGQGQNEQFF. In nucleotides, the CDR3 is TGTGCCAGCAGCTTAGCCCCTGGACAGGGCCAAAATGAGCAGTTCTTC. Full variable domain (remainder filled in from reference TRBV11-3 and TRBJ2-1): EAGVVQSPRYKIIEKKQPVAFWCNPISGHNTLYWYLQNLGQGPELLIRYENEEAVDDSQLPKDRFSAERLKGVDSTLKIQPAELGDSAVYLCASSLAPGQGQNEQFFGPGTRLTVL.

The chain is built from TRBV30 and TRBJ1-1; weak D call: TRBD1 (5 bases). The CDR3 is 13 residues long. CDR1 is GTSNPN and CDR2 is SVGIG in the germline V gene (reference sequence). V lost 4 bases to trimming and J lost 7 bases, with 16 bases between them. CDR3 protein: CAWTPAGYLEAFF. The CDR3 coding sequence is TGTGCCTGGACTCCCGCAGGGTACCTTGAAGCTTTCTTT.

This clonotype was recorded a few times. This chain uses TRBV24-1 with TRBJ2-1; 10 nucleotides match TRBD1. CDR3 length: 16 residues. CDR1 and CDR2 (germline): KGHDR, SFDVKD. V shed 5 bases, J shed 8 bases, and the junction held 11 bases outside the gene matches. CDR3 coding DNA: TGTGCCACCAGTGGCGAGACCGGGACAGGGGTATATGAGCAGTTCTTC. Its translation: CATSGETGTGVYEQFF.

The rearrangement joins TRBV2 to TRBJ1-3; D gene unclear. This CDR3 is 15 amino acids long. Germline loops: CDR1 SNHLY, CDR2 FYNNEI. Trimming left V 3 bases short and J 4 bases short, with 13 bases between. The CDR3 spells CASSDRGRKGNTIYF. In DNA form, the CDR3 reads TGTGCCAGCAGTGACCGAGGGAGAAAAGGAAACACCATATATTTT.

The table lists this clonotype with a few counts. DNA for the CDR3: TGTGCCAGCAGTGACAGGGGTGATTCACCCCTCCACTTT. It is translated as CASSDRGDSPLHF. The chain recombines TRBV6-6 with TRBJ1-6; 8 positions match TRBD1. V shed 5 bases, J shed 8 bases, and the junction held 2 bases outside the gene matches. Germline-derived CDR1 and CDR2 are MNHNY and SVGAGI (reference sequence). This CDR3 region has 13 residues.

This clonotype has just a few counts. The rearrangement uses TRBV7-8 and TRBJ1-5, with a weak D call TRBD1 (6 bases). The CDR3 length is 15 residues. V shed 1 base and J shed 4 bases, with 11 bases lying between them. Germline V gene sequence: CDR1 SGHVS, CDR2 FQNEAQ. In nucleotides, the CDR3 is TGTGCCAGCAGCTTAGAGGACAGAGAGAATCAGCCCCAGCATTTT. Translation: CASSLEDRENQPQHF.

This clonotype turned up a few times. This chain joins TRBV10-2 and TRBJ2-7; 8 bases fit TRBD2. J gave up 6 bases and V 5 bases, and 9 bases lay outside the gene matches. The CDR3 covers 14 residues. Per the germline V gene, CDR1 is WSHSY and CDR2 is SAAADI. In DNA, the CDR3 is TGCGCCAGCAGTCGAGCGGGAGACCCCTCCGAGCAGTACTTC. Translating gives CASSRAGDPSEQYF.

Points on this clonotype: A single base separates this from a much larger clone, so it may be a read error. The rearrangement uses TRBV4-3 and TRBJ2-7, with a tentative D call TRBD2 (5 bases). The V gene's germline CDR1 is LGHNA and CDR2 YSLEER. CDR3 length equals 15 residues. V lost 0 bases, J lost 3 bases, and 12 bases lay in between. In DNA form, the CDR3 reads TGCGCCAGCAGCCAAGATCGGGGTAGAAGCTACGAGCAGTACTTC. Protein product: CASSQDRGRSYEQYF.

This clonotype was counted only a few times. The V call is TRBV25-1, the J call TRBJ2-2, with D unclear. Looked up from germline, CDR1 is MGHDK and CDR2 is SYGVNS. There are 13 residues in the CDR3. Trimming removed 6 bases from V and 1 base from J, with 6 bases in between. The DNA for the CDR3 is TGTGCCAGCAGGCTGGGGAACACCGGGGAGCTGTTTTTT. It translates to CASRLGNTGELFF.

The rearrangement joins TRBV11-2 to TRBJ2-6, with 7 bases fitting TRBD1. The CDR3 loop spans 20 amino acids. After removal of 5 bases from V and 0 bases from J, the junction contained 16 bases not matched to a gene. Looked up from germline, CDR1 is SGHAT and CDR2 is FQNNGV. CDR3 bases: TGTGCCAGCAGCCCCTACCGACAGGGCTCTATCCACTCTGGGGCCAACGTCCTGACTTTC. It codes for CASSPYRQGSIHSGANVLTF.

The chain combines TRBV28 with TRBJ2-5; TRBD1 matches at 9 bases. Germline V gene sequence: CDR1 MDHEN, CDR2 SYDVKM. CDR3 size: 14 residues. V lost 7 bases, J lost 5 bases, and 8 bases stayed unmatched. This chain's CDR3 is CASNTGGDWETQYF. CDR3 sequence (DNA): TGTGCCAGCAACACAGGGGGCGATTGGGAGACCCAGTACTTC. The variable domain in full, completed from reference TRBV28 and TRBJ2-5, reads DVKVTQSSRYLVKRTGEKVFLECVQDMDHENMFWYRQDPGLGLRLIYFSYDVKMKEKGDIPEGYSVSREKKERFSLILESASTNQTSMYLCASNTGGDWETQYFGPGTRLLVL.

V is TRBV6-2 or TRBV6-3 and J is TRBJ2-7; D is uncertain. Per the germline V gene, CDR1 is MNHEY and CDR2 is SVGEGT. Between the trimmed V and J ends, which lost 6 bases and 5 bases, there was a span of 23 bases. The CDR3 contains 16 residues. CDR3 nucleotides: TGTGCCAGCAGGTCGGCCTTTGGTAGTCGTAACGACGAGCAGTACTTC. The encoded protein is CASRSAFGSRNDEQYF.